This TCR beta chain was retrieved from a study of regulatory T cells in long-lasting Graves disease (dated by TCRdb to the early 2020s). A note on the overall study: Persistent Graves' disease was defined as persistently positive TSH receptor autoantibodies together with antithyroid drug treatment for over 5 years. Peripheral blood TCR sequencing and RNA sequencing compared persistent Graves' disease patients with newly diagnosed Graves' disease patients. In the clinical cohort, patients with persistent Graves' disease had used antithyroid drugs for an average of about 10 years. The study was registered as a clinical trial and conducted in China. TCR sequencing covered some 13 persistent and 20 newly diagnosed Graves' disease patients, some 33 samples in total.

General study outcomes and caveats: Only peripheral blood was studied, because thyroid tissue, the primary lesion, was inaccessible. The authors acknowledged the small sample size as a limitation that may reduce accuracy. Only the TCR beta chain was sequenced and analyzed. Lower TCR Shannon entropy and fewer highly expanded clones were observed in persistent Graves' disease patients than in newly diagnosed patients, which suggested clonal expansion. Persistent patients shared more public clonotypes among themselves (around 3,000) than newly diagnosed patients did (approximately 870).

The library was obtained by multiplex PCR. Data came from an Illumina HiSeq 4000. iRepertoire HTBI primers and Arm-PCR amplification of CDR3 regions were used to construct TCR beta libraries. Gel purification was performed on PCR products prior to sequencing. The original methods were these. A total of under 80 TRBV and under 15 TRBJ segments were identified across samples and were used for gene usage analysis of CDR3 amino acid clonotypes. Filtered high-quality paired reads were merged into contigs using COPE and FqMerger. BLAST was used to align contigs to IMGT TRBV, TRBD and TRBJ reference genes, with CDR3 defined following IMGT. Highly expanded clones were defined as clonotypes with a frequency above 0.1%. Repertoire diversity was measured by Shannon entropy, and V-J evenness by the Gini coefficient. Clonotypes shared by more than one individual were considered public. TCRdb reprocessing: public reads trimmed at Q25 with fastp, clones called with MiXCR, in-frame beta chains kept. Identical CDR3 protein sequences are pooled into one entry, listed with their most common genes and DNA. In this record, the V and J calls reflect TCRdb's handling and not the investigators' own analysis. This sample has 400,000 to 450,000 distinct CDR3 sequences in its table, and around 24% of those were observed once. Of the sample, about a quarter falls within the top ten clones.

A word on this clonotype: This receptor's antigen is unknown. Qualities for individual bases were not recorded, and no much larger clone is one base off.

The time point label here, explained by the study, means: persistent/refractory GD, antithyroid drugs over 5 years with positive TRAb. For both TCR sequencing and RNA sequencing, RNA was extracted from PBMCs in TRIzol. The diagnosis of Graves' disease followed American Thyroid Association guidelines. Recruitment of patients was carried out at an endocrinology department in Xi'an, China. From each patient, approximately 9.9 milliliters of peripheral blood was collected into an EDTA anticoagulant tube. Ficoll Paque Plus density gradient separation was used to isolate PBMCs, and no further T cell sorting was performed. An Agilent 2100 Bioanalyzer and agarose gel were used to check RNA quality, while a NanoDrop 2000 measured RNA concentration. The source is a female donor with Graves disease. The sequences come from peripheral blood mononuclear cells (PBMCs), collected when the disease was refractory, from a patient treated with antithyroid drugs.

In nucleotide form, the sequence is TGTGCCAGCAGCCAAGTCAATGGCGAGCAGTACTTC. It encodes CASSQVNGEQYF. In this chain, TRBV3-1 is recombined with TRBJ2-7; no D gene call is confident. Trimming takes 1 base from V and 6 bases from J, and the germline ends sit 7 bases apart. Reading from cysteine to phenylalanine, the CDR3 counts 12 amino acids. Just the 36-base CDR3 DNA is kept, in frame starting at base 1. The germline V gene (reference sequence) provides CDR1 LGHDT and CDR2 YNNKEL.